A selection of T cell receptor beta chains follows, all from one sample in a study of blood T cells in healthy people across ages. TCRdb re-called the 5' RACE reads through MiXCR, storing one row per CDR3 protein. The sample lists around 1.1 million distinct CDR3 sequences, 35% to 40% occurring once. The source material was blood. The source is a young man in good health. Each CDR3 is given with its conserved first and last residue. Each record gives: J gene, D gene, clone size, V gene, CDR3 length, CDR3 DNA, CDR3 protein. A D gene is named only where the DNA matches it firmly. A row's size may be missing; if present it is once, few, many or a size class.

>TRBJ2-3|TRBD1|many|TRBV28|14
TGTGCCAGCAGCTCGGACAGGCGCACAGATACGCAGTATTTT
CASSSDRRTDTQYF
>TRBJ2-1|TRBD2|once|TRBV15|13
TGTGCCACCAGCCTACGGACTAGCGGGGCGGGGTTCTTC
CATSLRTSGAGFF
>TRBJ1-2|TRBD1|NA|TRBV6-6|14
TGTGCCTGCAGCACCGGGACAGAAAGCTATGGCTACACCTTC
CACSTGTESYGYTF
>TRBJ1-5|TRBD1|few|TRBV27|18
TGTGCCAGCAGTTTATCCGAGACAGGGCCCGGTCCTTACTGGCCCCAGCATTTT
CASSLSETGPGPYWPQHF
>TRBJ2-3|TRBD1|NA|TRBV7-2|17
TGTGCCAGCAGCTTAGCGAATGGACAGGGTCGGCCAGATACGCAGTATTTT
CASSLANGQGRPDTQYF
>TRBJ2-7|TRBD1|NA|TRBV4-1|15
TGCGCCAGCAGCCAGGAACAGGGGTCCTCCTACGAGCAGTACTTC
CASSQEQGSSYEQYF
>TRBJ2-3|NA|NA|TRBV9|15
TGTGCCAGCAGCGGTCAGGGGGGGTCAGGAGATACGCAGTATTTT
CASSGQGGSGDTQYF
>TRBJ2-2|NA|NA|TRBV5-1|16
TGCGCCAGCAGCTTGAATACAGGGTCGAGCACCGGGGAGCTGTTTTTT
CASSLNTGSSTGELFF
>TRBJ2-3|NA|NA|TRBV6-2/TRBV6-3|16
TGTGCCAGCAGCGCCCGGGTGCGGGCGGGCACAGATACGCAGTATTTT
CASSARVRAGTDTQYF
>TRBJ1-1|NA|NA|TRBV9|13
TGTGCCAGCAGCGTAGGGAGTTCCACTGAAGCTTTCTTT
CASSVGSSTEAFF
>TRBJ2-7|TRBD1|few|TRBV3-1|17
TGTGCCAGCAGCCAAGGATTTAGGACAGGGGGCACCTACGAGCAGTACTTC
CASSQGFRTGGTYEQYF
>TRBJ2-1|TRBD2|once|TRBV9|15
TGTGCCAGCAGCGTAGAAGTAGCGGGAGGAAATGAGCAGTTCTTC
CASSVEVAGGNEQFF
>TRBJ2-1|NA|NA|TRBV5-1|15
TGCGCCAGCAGCGTGGACTGGAGCTCCTACAATGAGCAGTTCTTC
CASSVDWSSYNEQFF
>TRBJ2-1|NA|few|TRBV11-3|17
TGTGCCAGCAGCTCACGAATCCGGGGCCCCTCCTACAATGAGCAGTTCTTC
CASSSRIRGPSYNEQFF
>TRBJ2-1|TRBD2|NA|TRBV10-3|16
TGTGCCATCAGTGGTTCTAGCGGGAGCTCCTACAATGAGCAGTTCTTC
CAISGSSGSSYNEQFF
>TRBJ2-1|TRBD2|NA|TRBV24-1|14
TGTGCCACCAGTGATTCCGGGACTAGATATGAGCAGTTCTTC
CATSDSGTRYEQFF
>TRBJ2-3|TRBD2|NA|TRBV11-1|17
TGTGCCAGCAGCAAATACGGGACTAGCGGTAACACAGATACGCAGTATTTT
CASSKYGTSGNTDTQYF
>TRBJ2-7|NA|NA|TRBV4-2|14
TGTGCCAGCAGCCCCTCCCTCGAATACAGGGAGCAGTACTTC
CASSPSLEYREQYF
>TRBJ1-1|NA|NA|TRBV4-1|16
TGCGCCAGCCAGGGGCCCAGAGGAAATATGAACACTGAAGCTTTCTTT
CASQGPRGNMNTEAFF
>TRBJ2-3|NA|NA|TRBV6-6|14
TGTGCCAGCACGCGACAGCCAAGCACAGATACGCAGTATTTT
CASTRQPSTDTQYF
>TRBJ2-5|TRBD2|NA|TRBV28|13
TGTGCCAGCCTCGGGACTAGCCAAGAGACCCAGTACTTC
CASLGTSQETQYF
>TRBJ2-3|NA|few|TRBV7-8|18
TGTGCCAGCAGCTTAGGAAGGCCCCTAGCTACTAGCACAGATACGCAGTATTTT
CASSLGRPLATSTDTQYF
>TRBJ1-1|NA|few|TRBV9|14
TGTGCCAGCAAGGGGGACAACGAGAACACTGAAGCTTTCTTT
CASKGDNENTEAFF
>TRBJ2-1|NA|once|TRBV5-1|15
TGCGCCAGCAGCCCCCAGGATACCACCTACAATGAGCAGTTCTTC
CASSPQDTTYNEQFF
>TRBJ1-1|NA|NA|TRBV6-6|10
TGTGTGGCCCGGAACACTGAAGCTTTCTTT
CVARNTEAFF
>TRBJ2-1|NA|NA|TRBV19|15
TGTGCCAGTAGTTTCCCGGCGGCCAACTCGGGTGAGCAGTTCTTC
CASSFPAANSGEQFF
>TRBJ2-5|NA|NA|TRBV11-2|14
TGTGCCAGCAGCCTTGGTCATGACCAAGAGACCCAGTACTTC
CASSLGHDQETQYF
>TRBJ2-7|NA|few|TRBV10-3|17
TGTGCCATCAGTGAGGGCCCTAGTACACTATTGGGCCACGAGCAGTACTTC
CAISEGPSTLLGHEQYF
>TRBJ2-3|NA|NA|TRBV20-1|15
TGCAGTCCATCCTGGGTGAGGGGAAGAACAGATACGCAGTATTTT
CSPSWVRGRTDTQYF
>TRBJ2-2|TRBD2|NA|TRBV5-4|16
TGTGCCAGCAGCCGTGGACTAGCGGGGAACACCGGGGAGCTGTTTTTT
CASSRGLAGNTGELFF
>TRBJ2-1|NA|few|TRBV2|15
TGTGCCAGCAAGCGAACTATCACTCGAAACAATGAGCAGTTCTTC
CASKRTITRNNEQFF
>TRBJ1-4|NA|once|TRBV7-9|14
TGTGCCAGCAGACGGGACGGATCGCTCGAAAAACTGTTTTTT
CASRRDGSLEKLFF
>TRBJ2-5|NA|few|TRBV27|14
TGTGCCAGCAGTTTGGGGCAGTTTGGGGAGACCCAGTACTTC
CASSLGQFGETQYF
>TRBJ2-1|NA|NA|TRBV7-8|15
TGTGCCAGCAGCACCGGACTCGGATGGGGCAATGAGCAGTTCTTC
CASSTGLGWGNEQFF
>TRBJ1-4|NA|few|TRBV27|12
TGTGCCAGCAGTTTATTGCAGGGAAAACTGTTTTTT
CASSLLQGKLFF
>TRBJ1-5|TRBD1|few|TRBV20-1|14
TGCAGTGCTCCGACAGGGGTTAACAATCAGCCCCAGCATTTT
CSAPTGVNNQPQHF
>TRBJ1-1|NA|NA|TRBV12-5|14
TGTGCTAGTGGTCCGACACCTATCAACACTGAAGCTTTCTTT
CASGPTPINTEAFF
>TRBJ1-4|NA|NA|TRBV6-4|15
TGTGCCAGCAGTGGCCAGGCTGGATCGAGTGAAAAACTGTTTTTT
CASSGQAGSSEKLFF
>TRBJ1-1|NA|NA|TRBV29-1|13
TGCAGCGTAGGGACTCAATCGACCACTGAAGCTTTCTTT
CSVGTQSTTEAFF
>TRBJ2-1|TRBD2|few|TRBV20-1|17
TGCAGTGCTAGAGAAAGTGTAGCGGGGGGCCCCTACAATGAGCAGTTCTTC
CSARESVAGGPYNEQFF
>TRBJ2-3|TRBD1|NA|TRBV5-1|14
TGCGCCAGCGGACGGGACAGGGAAGGAGATACGCAGTATTTT
CASGRDREGDTQYF
>TRBJ2-3|NA|NA|TRBV7-2|14
TGTGCCAGCGGAACAGTGGTCGGGGCAGATACGCAGTATTTT
CASGTVVGADTQYF
>TRBJ2-7|TRBD1|many|TRBV29-1|16
TGCAGCGTTGCGACCTTGGACAGGGGTTCCTCCTACGAGCAGTACTTC
CSVATLDRGSSYEQYF
>TRBJ1-2|NA|NA|TRBV9|13
TGTGCCAGCAGCGTATCTCCCGAGTATGGCTACACCTTC
CASSVSPEYGYTF
>TRBJ1-5|NA|NA|TRBV29-1|11
TGCAGCGTGTCCGACCGGGGGCCCCAGCATTTT
CSVSDRGPQHF
>TRBJ1-3|NA|NA|TRBV7-9|17
TGTGCCAGCAGCTTTGCGGATTTACAGCACTCTGGAAACACCATATATTTT
CASSFADLQHSGNTIYF
>TRBJ2-5|NA|NA|TRBV13|17
TGTGCCAGCAGCCCGGGGGCAGGGACAGCTAACCAAGAGACCCAGTACTTC
CASSPGAGTANQETQYF
>TRBJ2-1|NA|NA|TRBV12-3/TRBV12-4|16
TGTGCCAGCAGTCTCCGGGGCACGATCCCCTACAATGAGCAGTTCTTC
CASSLRGTIPYNEQFF
>TRBJ2-1|NA|once|TRBV20-1|18
TGCAGTGCTAGAGGGAGTACCGGGGGCGCAAGATTCTACAATGAGCAGTTCTTC
CSARGSTGGARFYNEQFF
>TRBJ2-4|NA|few|TRBV2|10
TGTGCCAGCAGCCTAGACATTCAGTACTTC
CASSLDIQYF